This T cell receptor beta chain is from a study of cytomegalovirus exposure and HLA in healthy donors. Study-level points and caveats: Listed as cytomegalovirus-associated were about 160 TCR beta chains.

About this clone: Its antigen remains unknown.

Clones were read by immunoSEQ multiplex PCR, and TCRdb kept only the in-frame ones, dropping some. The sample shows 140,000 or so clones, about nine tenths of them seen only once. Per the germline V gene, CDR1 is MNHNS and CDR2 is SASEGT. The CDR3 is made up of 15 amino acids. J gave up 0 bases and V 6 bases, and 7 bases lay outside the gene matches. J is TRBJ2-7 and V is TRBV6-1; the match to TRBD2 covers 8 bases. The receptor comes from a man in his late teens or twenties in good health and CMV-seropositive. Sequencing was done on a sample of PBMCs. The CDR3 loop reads CASRAGGTYSYEQYF. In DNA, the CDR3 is TGTGCCAGCAGGGCGGGAGGCACCTACTCCTACGAGCAGTACTTC.